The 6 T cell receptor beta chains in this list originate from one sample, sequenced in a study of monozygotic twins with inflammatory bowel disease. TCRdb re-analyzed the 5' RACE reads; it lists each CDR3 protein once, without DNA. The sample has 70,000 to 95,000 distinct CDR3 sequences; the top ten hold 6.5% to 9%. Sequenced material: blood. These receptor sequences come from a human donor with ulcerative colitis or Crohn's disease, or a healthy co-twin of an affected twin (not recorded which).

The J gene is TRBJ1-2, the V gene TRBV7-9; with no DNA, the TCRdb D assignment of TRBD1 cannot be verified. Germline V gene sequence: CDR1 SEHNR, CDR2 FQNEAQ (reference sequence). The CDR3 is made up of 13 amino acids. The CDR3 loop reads CASSLSGNRGYTF.

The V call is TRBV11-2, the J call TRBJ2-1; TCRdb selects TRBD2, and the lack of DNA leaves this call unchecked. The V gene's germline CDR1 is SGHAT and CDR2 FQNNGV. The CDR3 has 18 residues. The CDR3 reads CASSRGLAGGYSYNEQFF. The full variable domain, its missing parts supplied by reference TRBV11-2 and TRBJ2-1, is EAGVAQSPRYKIIEKRQSVAFWCNPISGHATLYWYQQILGQGPKLLIQFQNNGVVDDSQLPKDRFSAERLKGVDSTLKIQPAKLEDSAVYLCASSRGLAGGYSYNEQFFGPGTRLTVL.

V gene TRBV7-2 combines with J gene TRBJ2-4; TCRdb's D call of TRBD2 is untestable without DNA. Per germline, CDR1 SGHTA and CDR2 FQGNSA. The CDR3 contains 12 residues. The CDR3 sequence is CASSLWANIQYF.

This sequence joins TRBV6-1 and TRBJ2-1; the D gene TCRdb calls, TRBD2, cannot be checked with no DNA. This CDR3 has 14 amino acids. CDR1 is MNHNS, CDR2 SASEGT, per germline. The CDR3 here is CASRRGTSVNEQFF.

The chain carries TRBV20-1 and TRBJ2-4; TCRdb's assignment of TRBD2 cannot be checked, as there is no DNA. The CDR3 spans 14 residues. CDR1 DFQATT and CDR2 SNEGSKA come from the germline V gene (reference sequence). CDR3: CSAPQSGAKNMQYF.

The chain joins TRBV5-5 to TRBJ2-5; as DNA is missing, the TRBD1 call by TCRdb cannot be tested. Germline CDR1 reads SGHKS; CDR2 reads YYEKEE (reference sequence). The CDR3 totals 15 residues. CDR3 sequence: CASSPMSGGLETQYF.